One sample yielded the 32 T cell receptor beta chains listed below, sequenced in a study of shared clonotypes between healthy human individuals (dated by TCRdb to 2019 to 2021). The receptor library was made with the immunoSEQ multiplex PCR assay. As stored in TCRdb, this immuneACCESS dataset retains in-frame rearrangements with V and J assigned. A fraction of the clones does not appear; measured against another copy, unresolved V genes explain less than half of the discrepancy, and the remainder lacks a known reason. Here the sample has fewer than 850,000 clones; approximately 97% occur a single time. Of the sample, less than 0.3% falls within the top ten clones. CD8 naive samples were CD45RO-negative cells positively selected for CCR7, giving a CD45RA+CCR7+ population that excluded TemRA cells. The specimen was naive CD8+ T cells sorted from blood. The cell subset or site label for this specimen denotes: CD45RA+CCR7+. These receptor sequences come from a young man in good health.

The chain has TRBV11-2 and TRBJ1-1, with 9 bases fitting TRBD1. Germline lookup yields CDR1 SGHAT and CDR2 FQNNGV. CDR3 length equals 15 residues. V trimming: 5 bases; J trimming: 11 bases; junction bases outside the gene matches: 15. The CDR3 sequence is CASSPRLQGASLAFF. CDR3 nucleotide sequence: TGTGCCAGCAGCCCGAGGTTACAGGGGGCATCACTGGCTTTCTTT.

The CDR3 sequence is CASSFGYLEQYF. The CDR3 DNA follows: TGTGCCAGCAGTTTCGGTTACCTCGAGCAGTACTTC. The chain employs TRBV28 and TRBJ2-7; D remains unclear. The CDR3 sequence is 12 residues long. V lost 3 bases to trimming and J lost 6 bases, with 9 bases between them. Per the germline V gene, CDR1 is MDHEN and CDR2 is SYDVKM.

The chain is built from TRBV7-9 and TRBJ2-7, with D maybe TRBD1 (5 bases). This CDR3 is 12 amino acids long. Trimming left V 5 bases short and J 2 bases short, with 7 bases between. Germline CDR1 and CDR2: SEHNR and FQNEAQ (reference sequence). CDR3 in DNA: TGTGCCAGCAGCCGACAGACCTACGAGCAGTACTTC. It translates to CASSRQTYEQYF.

This chain connects TRBV5-8 to TRBJ2-7; D perhaps matches TRBD2 (5 bases). Trimming left V 5 bases short and J 2 bases short, with 20 bases between. CDR3 length: 16 amino acids. Germline CDR1 is SGHTS and CDR2 is YDEGEE. The CDR3 nucleotides are TGTGCCAGCAGAGCTAGGAGGAAGGCCATAACCTACGAGCAGTACTTC. Its protein product is CASRARRKAITYEQYF.

This chain connects TRBV7-9 to TRBJ2-5; D may be TRBD2 (5 bases). Germline V gives CDR1 SEHNR, CDR2 FQNEAQ (reference sequence). Trimming removed 4 bases from V and 4 bases from J, with 13 bases in between. This CDR3 contains 14 residues. The CDR3, as DNA: TGTGCCAGCAGCTACTCCGGGATGGGAGAGACCCAGTACTTC. It yields the protein CASSYSGMGETQYF.

The chain uses TRBV12-5 and TRBJ2-5; TRBD1 matches 8 bases. Per the germline V gene, CDR1 is LGHNT and CDR2 is FRNRAP. The V segment lost 1 base and the J segment 5 bases; nucleotides outside the gene matches: 6. CDR3 length: 15 residues. CDR3 bases: TGTGCTAGTGGTTTGGGACAGGGGAGTTGGGAGACCCAGTACTTC. It specifies CASGLGQGSWETQYF.

The chain couples TRBV7-9 to TRBJ1-2; TRBD1 matches at 7 bases. This CDR3 is built from 14 residues. From germline, CDR1 is SEHNR and CDR2 FQNEAQ (reference sequence). The ends lost 6 bases at V and 8 bases at J; junction bases unmatched: 12. The CDR3 loop reads CASRLHEGASGYTF. The CDR3 nucleotides read TGTGCCAGCAGGCTCCACGAGGGGGCGTCCGGCTACACCTTC.

This chain uses TRBV19 with TRBJ2-7; 8 bases are a match to TRBD2. With 5 bases clipped from V and 3 bases from J, the junction kept 12 bases outside the gene matches. Germline lookup yields CDR1 LNHDA and CDR2 SQIVND (reference sequence). This CDR3 has 16 residues. CDR3 coding DNA: TGTGCCAGTAGTCGGACTAGCTCCCCGACCGACTACGAGCAGTACTTC. Protein: CASSRTSSPTDYEQYF.

V usage is TRBV7-9 and J usage is TRBJ2-7; D may be TRBD1 (6 bases). Germline CDR1 reads SEHNR; CDR2 reads FQNEAQ (reference sequence). This CDR3 is 13 amino acids long. V lost 5 bases, J lost 3 bases, and 11 bases lay in between. This chain's CDR3 is CASSLPQGYEQYF. CDR3 coding DNA: TGTGCCAGCAGCCTACCACAGGGCTACGAGCAGTACTTC.

The rearrangement links TRBV11-2 to TRBJ2-7, with 8 bases lining up with TRBD2. With 3 bases clipped from V and 3 bases from J, the junction kept 4 bases outside the gene matches. The germline gives CDR1 SGHAT, CDR2 FQNNGV. This CDR3 is built from 14 residues. The CDR3 sequence: CASSFSGGLYEQYF. The CDR3 coding sequence is TGTGCCAGCAGCTTTTCGGGAGGGCTCTACGAGCAGTACTTC.

This clone occurred once. Other DNA sequences in the sample encode the same CDR3. V and J are TRBV9 and TRBJ2-7, with 7 bases matching TRBD1. Germline V CDR1 and CDR2: SGDLS, YYNGEE. The CDR3 runs to 15 residues. With 0 bases clipped from V and 0 bases from J, the junction kept 3 bases outside the gene matches. The DNA of the CDR3 is TGTGCCAGCAGCGTAGCTAGGGGGCCCTCCTACGAGCAGTACTTC. The encoded protein is CASSVARGPSYEQYF.

The chain has TRBV29-1 and TRBJ2-1; TRBD1 matches 7 bases. Germline V CDR1 and CDR2: SQVTM, ANQGSEA. The CDR3 length is 13 residues. With 6 bases clipped from V and 3 bases from J, the junction kept 5 bases outside the gene matches. CDR3 in DNA: TGCAGCGTCGGGACAGTGGACTACAATGAGCAGTTCTTC. It codes for CSVGTVDYNEQFF.

Details on this clone: Additional DNA sequences in this sample encode the identical CDR3. The V and J genes are TRBV4-3 and TRBJ2-1; D gene uncertain. The germline V gene has CDR1 LGHNA and CDR2 YSLEER. V was clipped by 0 bases and J by 1 base, with 7 bases between them. The length of the CDR3 is 15 residues. The CDR3 DNA sequence: TGCGCCAGCAGCCAAGATAGGTCTTCCTACAATGAGCAGTTCTTC. It codes for CASSQDRSSYNEQFF.

The J gene is TRBJ2-7, the V gene TRBV11-2; no clear D. This CDR3 is 15 amino acids long. Trimming cost V 1 base and J 6 bases, with 16 bases left between them. Germline CDR1 SGHAT, CDR2 FQNNGV. Here the CDR3 reads CASSLAVLYQSEQYF. The CDR3 DNA is TGTGCCAGCAGCTTAGCTGTCTTATATCAATCCGAGCAGTACTTC.

The rearrangement joins TRBV2 to TRBJ2-2; 8 bases match TRBD1. Germline assignment: CDR1 SNHLY and CDR2 FYNNEI. CDR3 length: 13 residues. The V gene end was trimmed by 11 bases and the J gene end by 6 bases; junction bases not matched to a gene: 8. The CDR3 spells CAGSQGAAGELFF. For the CDR3, the DNA is TGTGCCGGAAGCCAGGGGGCCGCCGGGGAGCTGTTTTTT.

The rearrangement links TRBV19 to TRBJ2-1; 12 bases are shared with TRBD2. The germline gives CDR1 LNHDA, CDR2 SQIVND (reference sequence). The junction had 7 bases not matched to a gene; V was cut back by 3 bases and J by 4 bases. The CDR3 has 17 residues. CDR3 loop: CASSMTSGSDSYNEQFF. The CDR3, as DNA: TGTGCCAGTAGTATGACTAGCGGGAGTGATTCATACAATGAGCAGTTCTTC.

V and J are TRBV19 and TRBJ2-7; a weak D match, TRBD2 (6 bases). The CDR3 runs 15 residues. Germline CDR1 reads LNHDA; CDR2 reads SQIVND (reference sequence). Trimming took 3 bases from V and 3 from J, leaving 15 bases between them. CDR3 sequence: CASSIRGGYSYEQYF. The DNA of the CDR3 is TGTGCCAGTAGTATTCGTGGGGGGTACAGCTACGAGCAGTACTTC.

The CDR3 sequence: CASSWGGSETNEKLFF. For the CDR3, the DNA is TGTGCCAGCAGCTGGGGGGGTTCTGAAACTAATGAAAAACTGTTTTTT. The chain is built from TRBV28 and TRBJ1-4, with a tentative D call TRBD1 (5 bases). V dropped 6 bases and J dropped 1 base, with 15 bases sitting between them. Germline V lookup: CDR1 MDHEN, CDR2 SYDVKM. CDR3 length equals 16 residues.

The chain carries TRBV27 and TRBJ1-5; tentatively, D is TRBD1 (5 bases). V was trimmed by 5 bases and J by 6 bases, leaving 17 bases between them. This CDR3 contains 15 residues. Germline CDR1 is MNHEY and CDR2 is SMNVEV (reference sequence). Here the CDR3 reads CASSQLGVGGQPQHF. The CDR3 nucleotides are TGTGCCAGCAGTCAACTTGGGGTCGGGGGTCAGCCCCAGCATTTT.

V gene TRBV5-5 combines with J gene TRBJ1-3, with a weak D call TRBD1 (6 bases). Trimming took off 1 base at V and 0 bases at J, with 11 bases between the two ends. The CDR3 sequence is 16 residues long. CDR1 is SGHKS, CDR2 YYEKEE, per germline (reference sequence). The DNA for the CDR3 is TGTGCCAGCAGCTTGTATGGGACATACTCTGGAAACACCATATATTTT. It is translated as CASSLYGTYSGNTIYF.

This sequence joins TRBV15 and TRBJ2-3, with D possibly being TRBD2 (5 bases). Germline-derived CDR1 and CDR2 are LNHNV and YYDKDF (reference sequence). The CDR3 sequence is 15 residues long. V lost 3 bases and J lost 4, with 14 bases in between. This CDR3 is CATSSPSEGSDTQYF. The CDR3 DNA follows: TGTGCCACCAGCAGTCCTAGTGAGGGCTCAGATACGCAGTATTTT.

The CDR3 region is CASSSRGTYSQPQHF. CDR3 nucleotide sequence: TGTGCCAGCAGCTCCAGGGGTACCTATAGTCAGCCCCAGCATTTT. J is TRBJ1-5 and V is TRBV5-6, with a tentative D call TRBD1 (6 bases). CDR3 length: 15 residues. The germline V gene has CDR1 SGHDT and CDR2 YYEEEE. V shed 3 bases and J shed 6 bases, with 16 bases lying between them.

The chain recombines TRBV19 with TRBJ2-2; D is unresolved. Germline loops: CDR1 LNHDA, CDR2 SQIVND (reference sequence). V lost 7 bases, J lost 8 bases, and 14 bases lay in between. CDR3 length: 13 amino acids. The CDR3 reads CASKRLGLGELFF. The CDR3 DNA reads TGTGCCAGTAAGAGGCTTGGATTGGGGGAGCTGTTTTTT.

This chain joins TRBV9 and TRBJ2-5; 10 bases map to TRBD2. Germline V lookup: CDR1 SGDLS, CDR2 YYNGEE. The J segment lost 2 bases and the V segment lost 4 bases, leaving 5 bases of the junction unmatched. CDR3 size: 15 residues. The CDR3 nucleotides read TGTGCCAGCAGCCCCGGGACTAGCGTACAAGAGACCCAGTACTTC. Translated: CASSPGTSVQETQYF.

The V call is TRBV19, the J call TRBJ1-4; possibly TRBD1 for D (5 bases). Germline V gene lookup returns CDR1 LNHDA and CDR2 SQIVND (reference sequence). Trimming cost V 6 bases and J 4 bases, with 6 bases left between them. CDR3 length equals 12 residues. CDR3 residues: CASRGVNEKLFF. The CDR3 DNA reads as TGTGCCAGTAGAGGGGTTAATGAAAAACTGTTTTTT. The full variable domain, its missing parts supplied by reference TRBV19 and TRBJ1-4, is DGGITQSPKYLFRKEGQNVTLSCEQNLNHDAMYWYRQDPGQGLRLIYYSQIVNDFQKGDIAEGYSVSREKKESFPLTVTSAQKNPTAFYLCASRGVNEKLFFGSGTQLSVL.

The chain carries TRBV27 and TRBJ2-7; TRBD1 agrees at 7 bases. The CDR3 is 17 amino acids. Losses at the gene ends were 5 bases for V and 4 bases for J; bases not matched to a gene: 17. Per germline, CDR1 MNHEY and CDR2 SMNVEV (reference sequence). CDR3 in DNA: TGTGCCAGCAGTCGCCAACAGGGCCCAGGGGGATTATACGAGCAGTACTTC. The encoded protein is CASSRQQGPGGLYEQYF.

The J gene is TRBJ1-5, the V gene TRBV7-8; TRBD1 agrees at 9 bases. In germline, CDR1 is SGHVS, CDR2 FQNEAQ. V was pared by 5 bases and J by 0 bases, with 5 bases of the junction left unmatched. The CDR3 sequence is 16 residues long. CDR3 coding DNA: TGTGCCAGCAGCAGACGACAGGGGGATAGCAATCAGCCCCAGCATTTT. Amino acids: CASSRRQGDSNQPQHF.

The chain recombines TRBV14 with TRBJ2-1; D is unresolved. Germline CDR1 SGHDN, CDR2 FVKESK. Trimming stripped 4 bases from V and 4 bases from J, with 11 bases between. The CDR3 loop spans 14 amino acids. DNA of the CDR3: TGTGCCAGCAGCCCCCGGGCGGCATACAATGAGCAGTTCTTC. Its protein product is CASSPRAAYNEQFF.

This chain links TRBV25-1 with TRBJ1-2; TRBD1 matches 8 bases. V shed 8 bases, J shed 4 bases, and the junction held 3 bases outside the gene matches. CDR3 length: 12 amino acids. Germline loops: CDR1 MGHDK, CDR2 SYGVNS. The CDR3 DNA reads TGTGCCAGCGGGGGACAGGCCTATGGCTACACCTTC. The encoded protein is CASGGQAYGYTF.

The V call is TRBV2, the J call TRBJ2-2; possibly TRBD1 for D (6 bases). The CDR3 runs 16 residues. Germline V gives CDR1 SNHLY, CDR2 FYNNEI. V dropped 9 bases and J dropped 5 bases, with 22 bases sitting between them. The CDR3 here is CASITPGHLGTGELFF. The DNA of the CDR3 is TGTGCCAGTATCACACCGGGACACCTTGGGACCGGGGAGCTGTTTTTT.

The rearrangement links TRBV6-5 to TRBJ2-3, with D unresolved. CDR3 length equals 13 residues. Germline lookup yields CDR1 MNHEY and CDR2 SVGAGI. V lost 5 bases to trimming and J lost 2 bases, with 8 bases between them. The chain's CDR3 is CASSDKHTDTQYF. For the CDR3, the DNA is TGTGCCAGCAGTGATAAGCACACAGATACGCAGTATTTT.

The chain employs TRBV4-3 and TRBJ1-3; 10 bases match TRBD1. V gave up 3 bases and J gave up 3 bases; unmatched junction bases: 2. Germline V gene data show CDR1 as LGHNA and CDR2 as YSLEER. This CDR3 comprises 15 residues. The CDR3: CASSQGTGDGNTIYF. CDR3 DNA sequence: TGCGCCAGCAGCCAGGGGACAGGGGATGGAAACACCATATATTTT.